The rows below give T cell receptor beta chains drawn from one sample of a study of lymphopenia after photon versus proton radiotherapy. Assay: immunoSEQ multiplex PCR; the TCRdb copy retains only in-frame clones and omits some. The sample includes about 35,000 clones, 90% to 95% of them seen just once. The sample here was peripheral blood, taken from a patient treated with photon-based radiotherapy. These TCRs come from a man in his sixties with cholangiocarcinoma. Both conserved end residues are part of each CDR3. The order of the fields is V gene, D gene, clone size, J gene, CDR3 DNA, CDR3 protein. A D gene is named only where the DNA matches it firmly. Where a row states a size, it is once, few, many or the class of an expanded clone; other rows omit it.

>TRBV5-1|NA|NA|TRBJ2-5
TGCGCCAGCAGCCCCCCCTCGGAGACCCAGTACTTC
CASSPPSETQYF
>TRBV28|TRBD1|NA|TRBJ1-1
TGTGCCAGCAGCCGAGGGACAGTTGAAGCTTTCTTT
CASSRGTVEAFF
>TRBV19|TRBD1|NA|TRBJ1-6
TGTGCCAGTAGTATTACAGGGGCAATGTCACCCCTCCACTTT
CASSITGAMSPLHF
>TRBV15|NA|NA|TRBJ2-7
TGTGCCACCAGCCCGTCACTGGGCCTTTACGAGCAGTACTTC
CATSPSLGLYEQYF
>TRBV19|NA|NA|TRBJ1-5
TGTGCCAGTAGTATCCGTGATCAGCCCCAGCATTTT
CASSIRDQPQHF
>TRBV6-4|TRBD1|NA|TRBJ2-1
TGTGCCAGCAGTGACTCAAGACAGGGGAGAAATGAGCAGTTCTTC
CASSDSRQGRNEQFF
>TRBV2|NA|NA|TRBJ2-5
TGTGCCAGCAGTGTAACAAGCCAAGAGACCCAGTACTTC
CASSVTSQETQYF
>TRBV19|NA|NA|TRBJ2-7
TGTGCCAGTACCGCAGGGATTTCCCCCTACGAGCAGTACTTC
CASTAGISPYEQYF
>TRBV2|NA|NA|TRBJ2-3
TGTGCCAGCAGTGCCACTAGGGACTCGCAGTATTTT
CASSATRDSQYF
>TRBV5-8|NA|few|TRBJ2-5
TGTGCCAGCAGCCCCTTTAGGACAGTCCAAGAGACCCAGTACTTC
CASSPFRTVQETQYF
>TRBV25-1|TRBD1|NA|TRBJ2-5
TGTGCCAGCAGTGAATGGGGGACAGGGATTGAGACCCAGTACTTC
CASSEWGTGIETQYF
>TRBV25-1|TRBD1|NA|TRBJ2-7
TGTGCTAGCAGTGAAGGGACAGTATCCTACGAGCAGTACTTC
CASSEGTVSYEQYF
>TRBV6-5|NA|NA|TRBJ2-7
TGTGCCAGCAGAACCGCCGGTTCCTACGAGCAGTACTTC
CASRTAGSYEQYF
>TRBV6-1|NA|NA|TRBJ2-1
TGTGCCAGGAGGACGGAAAACTATGAGCAGTTCTTC
CARRTENYEQFF
>TRBV2|NA|few|TRBJ2-3
TGTGCCAGCAGCGGGGAAGGAGCAGATACGCAGTATTTT
CASSGEGADTQYF
>TRBV14|TRBD2|once|TRBJ2-1
TGTGCCAGCAGCCAAGATCTAGCGGAGCCAAGGAATGAGCAGTTCTTC
CASSQDLAEPRNEQFF
>TRBV6-5|NA|NA|TRBJ1-5
TGTGCCAGCAGTTACGAGATCTATCAGCCCCAGCATTTT
CASSYEIYQPQHF
>TRBV5-1|NA|NA|TRBJ2-7
TGCGCCAGCAGCTTGGGCGGGACCGGCAACGAGCAGTACTTC
CASSLGGTGNEQYF